This TCR beta chain was observed in a study of cytomegalovirus exposure and HLA in healthy donors. The PCR ran on 60 Vbeta and 13 Jbeta primers. The protocol was immunoSEQ multiplex PCR, while the TCRdb copy is restricted to in-frame clones and leaves out a portion. This sample contains more than 40,000 clones. This CDR3 is 16 amino acids long. The J segment lost 0 bases and the V segment lost 5 bases, leaving 6 bases of the junction unmatched. Germline loops: CDR1 SGHRS, CDR2 YFSETQ. The chain uses TRBV5-1 and TRBJ1-4; 8 positions agree with TRBD1. This TCR derives from a man in his forties in good health and CMV-seropositive. Material: PBMCs. The CDR3 nucleotides are TGCGCCAGCAGACAGGGACAGGAACCAACTAATGAAAAACTGTTTTTT. Translating it yields CASRQGQEPTNEKLFF.